These 14 T cell receptor beta chains originate from one sample sequenced in a study of Graves' ophthalmopathy and Graves' hyperthyroidism. Researchers took RNA transcripts and amplified TCR beta CDR3 regions from them. In the first round, RT-PCR was carried out with HTBI primers, and a multiplex PCR formed the second round. TCRdb fed the multiplex PCR reads into MiXCR, producing one record per CDR3 protein. The sample yields 680,000 or so distinct CDR3 sequences, 22% seen once. The sample comprised peripheral blood. The source of these receptors is a woman under 30 with stable Graves' hyperthyroidism. Some clones in this sample may be carry-over from other donors' samples.

At least ten counts were recorded for this clonotype. This may stem from a read error, because a much larger clone lies one nucleotide away. The chain recombines TRBV12-3 or TRBV12-4 with TRBJ1-1; D ambiguous. This CDR3 is built from 11 residues. V lost 5 bases, J lost 7 bases, and 8 bases lay in between. The CDR3 loop is CASSHMGEAFF. The CDR3 DNA sequence: TGTGCCAGCAGTCACATGGGTGAAGCTTTCTTT.

This clonotype has at least ten counts. V gene TRBV18 combines with J gene TRBJ1-1; perhaps TRBD1 as D (6 bases). Germline CDR1 KGHSH, CDR2 LQKENI. Between the trimmed V and J ends, which lost 3 bases and 7 bases, there was a span of 6 bases. CDR3 length equals 11 residues. CDR3 sequence (DNA): TGTGCCAGCTCACCGGACAGTGAAGCTTTCTTT. As protein: CASSPDSEAFF.

The chain couples TRBV11-2 to TRBJ2-5; D is unresolved. This CDR3 contains 13 residues. CDR1 is SGHAT and CDR2 is FQNNGV in the germline V gene. Trimming left V 4 bases short and J 6 bases short, with 12 bases between. The chain's CDR3 is CASSSPSVQTQYF. Written as DNA, the CDR3 is TGTGCCAGCAGCTCCCCATCGGTACAGACCCAGTACTTC.

Many counts were recorded for this clonotype. A junction boundary mismatches the germline segment, possibly from a read error. This rearrangement joins TRBV5-1 to TRBJ1-5; 9 nucleotides line up with TRBD1. The CDR3 loop spans 12 amino acids. Germline loops: CDR1 SGHRS, CDR2 YFSETQ. The CDR3 spells CASSLEGTGKDF. CDR3 nucleotide sequence: TGCGCCAGCAGCTTGGAAGGGACAGGGAAGGATTTT. The entire variable domain, with the rest obtained from reference TRBV5-1 and TRBJ1-5, is as follows: KAGVTQTPRYLIKTRGQQVTLSCSPISGHRSVSWYQQTPGQGLQFLFEYFSETQRNKGNFPGRFSGRQFSNSRSEMNVSTLELGDSALYLCASSLEGTGKDFGDGTRLSIL.

Ten or more counts support this clonotype. The rearrangement uses TRBV6-5 and TRBJ2-7; the D call may be TRBD1 or TRBD2 (5 bases each). Per germline, CDR1 MNHEY and CDR2 SVGAGI. There are 15 residues in the CDR3. The ends were cut back, 4 bases at V and 1 base at J, with 14 bases in the middle. CDR3 sequence reads: CASSSWGTASYEQYF. CDR3 sequence (DNA): TGTGCCAGCAGTTCCTGGGGGACGGCATCCTACGAGCAGTACTTC.

The table lists this clonotype with many counts. The chain combines TRBV14 with TRBJ1-1; D is unresolved. The germline V gene encodes CDR1 SGHDN and CDR2 FVKESK. The CDR3 is 13 residues long. Trimming took 4 bases from V and 2 from J, leaving 8 bases between them. The CDR3 sequence is CASSRFSNTEAFF. The CDR3 coding sequence is TGTGCCAGCAGCCGTTTTTCCAACACTGAAGCTTTCTTT.

The gene calls are TRBV28 and TRBJ2-3, with 12 bases lining up with TRBD2. CDR1 is MDHEN and CDR2 is SYDVKM in the germline V gene. V trimming: 6 bases; J trimming: 3 bases; junction bases outside the gene matches: 1. The CDR3 sequence is 14 residues long. The CDR3 loop is CASRTSGGTDTQYF. Written as DNA, the CDR3 is TGTGCCAGCAGGACTAGCGGGGGAACAGATACGCAGTATTTT.

In this sample, this clonotype turned up many times. The gene calls are TRBV15 and TRBJ1-1; TRBD1 might be the D (6 bases). Germline-derived CDR1 and CDR2 are LNHNV and YYDKDF (reference sequence). The V end was cut by 2 bases, the J end by 7 bases, with 17 bases between. This CDR3 is built from 15 residues. This chain's CDR3 is CATSRRTAGRGEAFF. The DNA of the CDR3 is TGTGCCACCAGCAGACGCACAGCCGGCAGGGGTGAAGCTTTCTTT.

This clonotype has a count of ten or more. The chain links TRBV27 to TRBJ2-5; TRBD2 aligns across 9 bases. The CDR3 runs 19 residues. Germline CDR1 MNHEY, CDR2 SMNVEV (reference sequence). J lost 0 bases, V lost 5 bases, and 16 bases had no gene match. The CDR3 sequence is CASSPNTRKAGGHQETQYF. In DNA form, the CDR3 reads TGTGCCAGCAGTCCAAATACCAGAAAAGCGGGAGGCCACCAAGAGACCCAGTACTTC.

Points on this clonotype: This may be a read error: a much more frequent sequence differs by one nucleotide. The CDR3 ends on some other residue instead of the conserved phenylalanine or tryptophan, so this is likely a read error. The chain couples TRBV20-1 to TRBJ1-3; 9 nucleotides match TRBD1. The germline gives CDR1 DFQATT, CDR2 SNEGSKA (reference sequence). The CDR3 has 14 amino acids. V was pared by 0 bases and J by 8 bases, with 5 bases of the junction left unmatched. CDR3 nucleotide sequence: TGCAGTGCTAGAGAAGGACAGGGGAGGGACACCATATATGTT. Its translation is CSAREGQGRDTIYV.

Worth noting for this clonotype: A clone one base away is much larger, so this may be a read error. The rearrangement uses TRBV27 and TRBJ2-5; D remains unclear. CDR1 and CDR2 (germline): MNHEY, SMNVEV (reference sequence). The CDR3 runs 15 residues. The CDR3 coding sequence is TGTGTCAGCAGTTTAAGTTTTGTTGAAGGAGAGACCCAGTACTTC. As protein: CVSSLSFVEGETQYF.

This clonotype turned up a few times. The gene calls are TRBV4-3 and TRBJ1-2; D ambiguous. The CDR3 covers 15 residues. Germline-derived CDR1 and CDR2 are LGHNA and YSLEER. Trimming shortened V by 1 base and J by 0 bases, and 9 bases separated the two germline ends. CDR3 in DNA: TGCGCCAGCAGCCAAGGGGCAGGCCCTAACTATGGCTACACCTTC. It encodes CASSQGAGPNYGYTF.

This clonotype showed up just a few times. The V gene is TRBV7-2, the J gene TRBJ1-1; no reliable D call. CDR1 is SGHTA and CDR2 is FQGNSA in the germline V gene. V dropped 4 bases and J dropped 3 bases, with 9 bases sitting between them. The CDR3 contains 13 residues. CDR3 in amino acids: CASSYGRYTEAFF. Here the CDR3 DNA reads TGTGCCAGCAGCTACGGACGCTACACTGAAGCTTTCTTT.

This clonotype was detected many times. The chain uses TRBV7-2 and TRBJ1-2; 12 bases match TRBD1. The V segment lost 4 bases and the J segment 8 bases; nucleotides outside the gene matches: 8. This CDR3 comprises 15 residues. Per germline, CDR1 SGHTA and CDR2 FQGNSA. The CDR3 nucleotides are TGTGCCAGCAGCTCCTCCGGGACAGGGGGCTGGGGCTACACCTTC. Translation: CASSSSGTGGWGYTF.